These 27 T cell receptor beta chains were sequenced from one sample in a study of T cells expressing NK-cell markers. TCRdb reprocessed the 5' RACE reads, keeping one entry per CDR3 protein, no DNA. The ten most abundant clones cover about 12% of a sample with 140,000 to 150,000 distinct CDR3 sequences. Sequencing used blood T cells: a sorted CD56 or NKG2C T cell subset, CD4+ or CD8+ T cells, or bulk PBMC T cells (not recorded which). Every receptor here comes from a man aged 18 to 35 in good health.

The rearrangement uses TRBV7-6 and TRBJ2-5; absent DNA, TCRdb's TRBD1 call cannot be checked. The CDR3 contains 15 residues. The V gene's germline CDR1 is SGHVS and CDR2 FNYEAQ. The CDR3 loop reads CASSSITGGGETQYF.

CDR3 loop: CAWSVAENNEQFF. The chain uses TRBV30 and TRBJ2-1. The germline gives CDR1 GTSNPN, CDR2 SVGIG (reference sequence). There are 13 residues in the CDR3. The full variable domain, in which reference TRBV30 and TRBJ2-1 provide the parts outside the CDR3, is SQTIHQWPATLVQPVGSPLSLECTVEGTSNPNLYWYRQAAGRGLQLLFYSVGIGQISSEVPQNLSASRPQDRQFILSSKKLLLSDSGFYLCAWSVAENNEQFFGPGTRLTVL.

The genes are TRBV20-1 and TRBJ2-3; TCRdb names TRBD2, which stays unverified in the absence of DNA. This CDR3 contains 16 residues. Germline V gene lookup returns CDR1 DFQATT and CDR2 SNEGSKA (reference sequence). CDR3 loop: CSARNFPEGGTDTQYF.

The rearrangement links TRBV27 to TRBJ1-1; there is no DNA to check the TCRdb D call of TRBD1. Germline-derived CDR1 and CDR2 are MNHEY and SMNVEV (reference sequence). The CDR3 length is 13 residues. The CDR3: CASSLGGRTEAFF.

The genes are TRBV30 and TRBJ2-3; TCRdb's D gene call, TRBD2, goes unchecked for lack of DNA. The CDR3 consists of 19 residues. CDR1 and CDR2 from the germline V gene are GTSNPN and SVGIG (reference sequence). The CDR3 sequence: CAWSPGTSGRAYYTDTQYF.

This sequence joins TRBV7-8 and TRBJ2-1; the D call from TCRdb, TRBD2, cannot be confirmed without DNA. Germline V lookup: CDR1 SGHVS, CDR2 FQNEAQ. The CDR3 is 16 residues long. CDR3 region: CASSPGLAELYNEQFF.

The chain is built from TRBV12-3 or TRBV12-4 and TRBJ2-5; TCRdb names TRBD1, which stays unverified in the absence of DNA. The CDR3 extends over 14 amino acids. CDR3 residues: CASSLGTTKETQYF.

The rearrangement links TRBV12-3 or TRBV12-4 to TRBJ2-3; absent DNA, TCRdb's TRBD2 call cannot be checked. The CDR3 has 15 amino acids. CDR3 protein: CASSPLAGSVDTQYF.

This sequence joins TRBV7-9 and TRBJ2-1; the TRBD2 assignment by TCRdb is unverifiable without DNA. The CDR3 is 13 residues long. CDR1 is SEHNR, CDR2 FQNEAQ, per germline (reference sequence). CDR3 residues: CASEGPTGYEQFF. The full variable domain, with the rest looked up from reference TRBV7-9 and TRBJ2-1, is DTGVSQNPRHKITKRGQNVTFRCDPISEHNRLYWYRQTLGQGPEFLTYFQNEAQLEKSRLLSDRFSAERPKGSFSTLEIQRTEQGDSAMYLCASEGPTGYEQFFGPGTRLTVL.

The CDR3 here is CASSQTLAPDTQYF. The genes are TRBV7-8 and TRBJ2-3. The CDR3 length is 14 residues. Looked up from germline, CDR1 is SGHVS and CDR2 is FQNEAQ.

The chain uses TRBV5-6 and TRBJ2-3; TCRdb lists TRBD2, though no DNA is available to test this call. The length of the CDR3 is 12 residues. Germline values: CDR1 SGHDT, CDR2 YYEEEE. This chain's CDR3 is CASKWETDTQYF.

The rearrangement uses TRBV29-1 and TRBJ2-1; the TCRdb call, TRBD2, lacks DNA for checking. CDR3 size: 12 residues. Germline lookup yields CDR1 SQVTM and CDR2 ANQGSEA. Here the CDR3 reads CSAAGPNNEQFF.

V is TRBV19 and J is TRBJ2-5; the D call from TCRdb, TRBD1, cannot be confirmed without DNA. Per germline, CDR1 LNHDA and CDR2 SQIVND (reference sequence). The CDR3 runs 15 residues. The CDR3 region is CASSADPGSLETQYF.

The chain joins TRBV7-2 to TRBJ2-3; TCRdb gives TRBD2 as the D gene, but with no DNA this cannot be confirmed. The CDR3 has 17 residues. Looked up from germline, CDR1 is SGHTA and CDR2 is FQGNSA. This CDR3 is CASSFNGLAGAEDTQYF.

The genes are TRBV12-3 or TRBV12-4 and TRBJ2-3; TCRdb names TRBD2, which stays unverified in the absence of DNA. The CDR3 runs 15 residues. The CDR3 is CASHQAGDWSDTQYF.

CDR3 region: CASSESDSNEQFF. The chain uses TRBV25-1 and TRBJ2-1. This CDR3 spans 13 amino acids. Germline assignment: CDR1 MGHDK and CDR2 SYGVNS. Combining the CDR3 with reference TRBV25-1 and TRBJ2-1 gives the whole variable domain EADIYQTPRYLVIGTGKKITLECSQTMGHDKMYWYQQDPGMELHLIHYSYGVNSTEKGDLSSESTVSRIRTEHFPLTLESARPSHTSQYLCASSESDSNEQFFGPGTRLTVL.

This chain uses TRBV6-1 with TRBJ1-4; TCRdb's assignment of TRBD1 cannot be checked, as there is no DNA. Germline CDR1 reads MNHNS; CDR2 reads SASEGT. The CDR3 contains 16 residues. The CDR3 spells CASRDMKQGLGEKLFF.

This chain connects TRBV29-1 to TRBJ2-2; checking the TCRdb D call of TRBD1 is not possible without DNA. The CDR3 covers 15 residues. Germline CDR1 and CDR2: SQVTM and ANQGSEA. CDR3 loop: CSVHSGQGDTGELFF.

CDR3 residues: CASSPQRSYNEQFF. The chain joins TRBV28 to TRBJ2-1; TCRdb calls TRBD2, which cannot be checked without DNA. The V gene's germline CDR1 is MDHEN and CDR2 SYDVKM. This CDR3 spans 14 amino acids.

The V and J genes are TRBV28 and TRBJ2-4; TCRdb lists TRBD1, though no DNA is available to test this call. CDR3 length equals 17 residues. Germline assignment: CDR1 MDHEN and CDR2 SYDVKM. The CDR3 sequence is CASSSLDPRVAKNIQYF.

The chain carries TRBV29-1 and TRBJ2-3; TCRdb reports TRBD2, a call that lacks DNA to check it against. Germline V CDR1 and CDR2: SQVTM, ANQGSEA. The CDR3 spans 15 residues. CDR3 sequence reads: CSAGRTSGRSDTQYF.

The rearrangement joins TRBV3-1 to TRBJ2-5; the D call from TCRdb, TRBD2, cannot be confirmed without DNA. The V gene's germline CDR1 is LGHDT and CDR2 YNNKEL (reference sequence). This CDR3 comprises 17 residues. CDR3 in amino acids: CASSPVGREGLEETQYF.

V usage is TRBV15 and J usage is TRBJ2-3; TCRdb gives TRBD2 as the D gene, but with no DNA this cannot be confirmed. This CDR3 is built from 14 residues. In germline, CDR1 is LNHNV, CDR2 YYDKDF (reference sequence). CDR3 residues: CATSRESTAATQYF.

The chain couples TRBV5-1 to TRBJ1-6. The CDR3 contains 15 residues. CDR1 and CDR2 from the germline V gene are SGHRS and YFSETQ. The CDR3 protein is CASSPSGGYNSPLHF.

This CDR3 is CASRLFLEGGTEAFF. The chain recombines TRBV6-1 with TRBJ1-1; TCRdb proposes TRBD1, but this gene call is untestable without DNA. Germline CDR1 MNHNS, CDR2 SASEGT. This CDR3 comprises 15 residues.

This chain links TRBV6-6 with TRBJ2-3; TCRdb designates TRBD2, a call that cannot be tested without DNA. Looked up from germline, CDR1 is MNHNY and CDR2 is SVGAGI (reference sequence). CDR3 length: 13 residues. CDR3 sequence: CASSYTAGDTQYF.

The gene calls are TRBV6-2 or TRBV6-3 and TRBJ2-2; TCRdb's assignment of TRBD2 cannot be checked, as there is no DNA. Germline CDR1 is MNHEY and CDR2 is SVGEGT. The CDR3 consists of 20 residues. CDR3 residues: CASSYATRETSGRGGGELFF.